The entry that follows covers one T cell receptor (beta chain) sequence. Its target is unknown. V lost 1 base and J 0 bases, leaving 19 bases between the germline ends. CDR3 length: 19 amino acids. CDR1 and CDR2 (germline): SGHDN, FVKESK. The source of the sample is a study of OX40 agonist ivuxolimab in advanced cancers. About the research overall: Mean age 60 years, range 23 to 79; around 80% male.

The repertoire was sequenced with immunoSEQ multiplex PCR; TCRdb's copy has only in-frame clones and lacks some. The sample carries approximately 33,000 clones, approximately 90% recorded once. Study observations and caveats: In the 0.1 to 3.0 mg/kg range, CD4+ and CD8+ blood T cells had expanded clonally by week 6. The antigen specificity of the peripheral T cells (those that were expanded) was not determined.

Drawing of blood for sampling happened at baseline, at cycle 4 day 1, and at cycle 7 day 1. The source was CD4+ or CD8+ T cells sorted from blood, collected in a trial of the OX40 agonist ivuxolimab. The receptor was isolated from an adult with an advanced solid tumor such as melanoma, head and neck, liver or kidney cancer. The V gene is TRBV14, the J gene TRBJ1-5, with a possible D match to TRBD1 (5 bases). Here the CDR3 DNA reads TGTGCCAGCAGCCAAGGCATTTTCAGTGGGGGGGATAGCAATCAGCCCCAGCATTTT. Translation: CASSQGIFSGGDSNQPQHF.